A single sample gave rise to the 20 T cell receptor beta chains below, sequenced in a study of graft-versus-host responses after intestinal transplantation (dated by TCRdb to 2020 to 2023). The receptor library was made with the immunoSEQ multiplex PCR assay. This immuneACCESS table, as held by TCRdb, lists in-frame sequences with V and J called but not all clones. Of the missing ones, under half trace to an unresolved V gene in checked studies; the others have no known cause. Present in this sample are over 10,000 clones, 80% to 95% of which were seen just once. The ten biggest clones cover under 5% of the sample. The source material was PBMCs, sampled about 1,000 days after intestinal transplantation. Every receptor here comes from a human patient who received an intestinal transplant, so some T cells may come from the graft donor.

The chain's CDR3 is CASSGRTGTNEKLFF. In nucleotides, the CDR3 is TGTGCCAGCAGCGGGCGGACGGGAACTAATGAAAAACTGTTTTTT. V is TRBV7-9 and J is TRBJ1-4, with D uncertain. Germline CDR1 is SEHNR and CDR2 is FQNEAQ (reference sequence). This CDR3 region has 15 residues. Trimming left V 5 bases short and J 1 base short, with 11 bases between.

This rearrangement joins TRBV6-6 to TRBJ1-2; tentatively, D is TRBD1 (5 bases). The CDR3 spans 15 residues. Germline CDR1 MNHNY, CDR2 SVGAGI (reference sequence). Trimming pared 7 bases from V and 4 bases from J, leaving 19 bases between. The DNA for the CDR3 is TGTGCCAGCACTCCCGACAGCGACTGGGGCTATGGCTACACCTTC. Amino acid sequence: CASTPDSDWGYGYTF.

The V and J genes are TRBV5-4 and TRBJ1-5; TRBD1 matches 8 bases. CDR1 is SGHNT and CDR2 is YYREEE in the germline V gene (reference sequence). The CDR3 is made up of 15 amino acids. V was pared by 4 bases and J by 6 bases, with 9 bases of the junction left unmatched. This CDR3 reads CASSQGAGGVQPQHF. CDR3 DNA sequence: TGTGCCAGCAGCCAAGGGGCAGGGGGCGTTCAGCCCCAGCATTTT. The variable domain in full, completed from reference TRBV5-4 and TRBJ1-5, reads ETGVTQSPTHLIKTRGQQVTLRCSSQSGHNTVSWYQQALGQGPQFIFQYYREEENGRGNFPPRFSGLQFPNYSSELNVNALELDDSALYLCASSQGAGGVQPQHFGDGTRLSIL.

This chain links TRBV2 with TRBJ1-1, with D possibly being TRBD1 (6 bases). The germline V gene encodes CDR1 SNHLY and CDR2 FYNNEI. V lost 7 bases, J lost 1 base, and 13 bases lay in between. There are 14 residues in the CDR3. The CDR3 coding sequence is TGTGCCAGCATAAATAGACAGGAGAACACTGAAGCTTTCTTT. This translates into CASINRQENTEAFF. The full variable domain, rest sourced from reference TRBV2 and TRBJ1-1, is EPEVTQTPSHQVTQMGQEVILRCVPISNHLYFYWYRQILGQKVEFLVSFYNNEISEKSEIFDDQFSVERPDGSNFTLKIRSTKLEDSAMYFCASINRQENTEAFFGQGTRLTVV.

V and J are TRBV15 and TRBJ1-1; D is perhaps TRBD1 (5 bases). The CDR3 consists of 14 residues. V was clipped by 10 bases and J by 0 bases, with 15 bases between them. Germline CDR1 is LNHNV and CDR2 is YYDKDF (reference sequence). DNA of the CDR3: TGTGCCATTGGGGGTGGGGCCGTGAACACTGAAGCTTTCTTT. It encodes CAIGGGAVNTEAFF.

The chain carries TRBV18 and TRBJ1-2; D gene uncertain. The germline CDR1 and CDR2 sequences are KGHSH and LQKENI. The CDR3 is made up of 12 amino acids. V was clipped by 2 bases and J by 8 bases, with 9 bases between them. The CDR3 nucleotides read TGTGCCAGCTCACCATCTGGAGAAGGCTACACCTTC. As protein: CASSPSGEGYTF.

This chain joins TRBV7-9 and TRBJ2-2, with 8 bases that match TRBD1. This CDR3 region has 15 residues. V gave up 7 bases and J gave up 0 bases; unmatched junction bases: 4. Germline CDR1 and CDR2: SEHNR and FQNEAQ (reference sequence). The DNA of the CDR3 is TGTGCCAGCAACTCAGGGGGCGCGAACACCGGGGAGCTGTTTTTT. It yields the protein CASNSGGANTGELFF.

The V and J genes are TRBV6-4 and TRBJ2-1; 15 bases match TRBD2. The V segment lost 4 bases and the J segment 2 bases; nucleotides outside the gene matches: 0. The germline V gene encodes CDR1 MRHNA and CDR2 SNTAGT. This CDR3 has 16 residues. CDR3 region: CASSGTSGGAYNEQFF. DNA for the CDR3: TGTGCCAGCAGTGGGACTAGCGGGGGGGCCTACAATGAGCAGTTCTTC.

This clone came up once. The chain links TRBV7-3 to TRBJ2-1; D perhaps matches TRBD2 (6 bases). Germline CDR1 is SGHTA and CDR2 is FQGTGA. This CDR3 has 13 amino acids. V was trimmed by 2 bases and J by 10 bases, leaving 12 bases between them. The CDR3, as DNA: TGTGCCAGCAGCTTACTTGGCGGGGAGGAGCAGTTCTTC. It is translated as CASSLLGGEEQFF.

This clone appeared once. V is TRBV7-5 and J is TRBJ2-3; the D call TRBD1 from the table was never checked on the DNA. TRBV7-5 has pseudogene status. This CDR3 spans 14 amino acids. As DNA, the CDR3 is TGTGCCAGCAGCCGGACAATCAGCACAGATACGCAGTATTTT. Protein sequence: CASSRTISTDTQYF.

V and J are TRBV4-1 and TRBJ2-5; D is undetermined. Trimming pared 10 bases from V and 1 base from J, leaving 13 bases between. Germline lookup yields CDR1 MGHRA and CDR2 YSYEKL. The CDR3 has 13 amino acids. DNA of the CDR3: TGCGCCACCTCCCATGGACCCCAAGAGACCCAGTACTTC. The encoded protein is CATSHGPQETQYF.

The V call is TRBV10-3, the J call TRBJ1-6; D unclear. Trimming took 11 bases from V and 5 from J, leaving 19 bases between them. The CDR3 runs 15 residues. Germline V lookup: CDR1 ENHRY, CDR2 SYGVKD. CDR3 coding DNA: TGTGCCGCCAGATCTACCGGCGAAGATAATTCACCCCTCCACTTT. Its protein product is CAARSTGEDNSPLHF.

J is TRBJ2-7 and V is TRBV11-2, with 9 bases lining up with TRBD1. Germline CDR1 SGHAT, CDR2 FQNNGV. Losses at the gene ends were 1 base for V and 0 bases for J; bases not matched to a gene: 4. The CDR3 sequence is 16 residues long. CDR3: CASSLAGQGLSYEQYF. In nucleotides, the CDR3 is TGTGCCAGCAGCTTAGCGGGACAGGGTCTCTCCTACGAGCAGTACTTC.

J is TRBJ1-2 and V is TRBV20-1, with D hard to call. Germline CDR1 DFQATT, CDR2 SNEGSKA (reference sequence). V lost 0 bases, J lost 8 bases, and 4 bases lay in between. The CDR3 has 10 amino acids. The CDR3 DNA sequence: TGCAGTGCTAGAGATGTAGGCTACACCTTC. It codes for CSARDVGYTF.

The chain employs TRBV6-1 and TRBJ1-1; D gene uncertain. There are 13 residues in the CDR3. Looked up from germline, CDR1 is MNHNS and CDR2 is SASEGT. V shed 7 bases and J shed 2 bases, with 11 bases lying between them. The CDR3 DNA sequence: TGTGCCAGCATGGCGAGGGCCAACACTGAAGCTTTCTTT. It yields the protein CASMARANTEAFF.

For this clone: Here the CDR3 omits its conserved ending phenylalanine or tryptophan, so a read error is the likely source. V is TRBV7-2 and J is TRBJ2-7; maybe TRBD1 (6 bases). Trimming pared 2 bases from V and 0 bases from J, leaving 11 bases between. Germline V CDR1 and CDR2: SGHTA, FQGNSA. The CDR3 has 15 amino acids. The CDR3 region has the DNA TGTGCCAGCAGCTTAAACAGGGTCCTCTCCTACGAGCAGTACTCC. It yields the protein CASSLNRVLSYEQYS.

The chain joins TRBV19 to TRBJ1-3; possibly TRBD1 for D (6 bases). This CDR3 is 12 amino acids long. Germline V gives CDR1 LNHDA, CDR2 SQIVND (reference sequence). With 8 bases removed from V and 11 bases from J, the gap between germline ends came to 16 bases. The CDR3 nucleotides read TGTGCCAGTGACGACCAGGGGATCGCCATATATTTT. The encoded protein is CASDDQGIAIYF.

The chain joins TRBV11-2 to TRBJ2-6, with TRBD1 identical over 10 bases. This CDR3 comprises 17 residues. V lost 5 bases and J lost 2; bases outside the gene matches: 6. Germline-derived CDR1 and CDR2 are SGHAT and FQNNGV. The CDR3 DNA sequence: TGTGCCAGCAGCCCCCCGGGACAGGGGCCTGGGGCCAACGTCCTGACTTTC. Its protein product is CASSPPGQGPGANVLTF.

The chain couples TRBV12-5 to TRBJ1-2; D is perhaps TRBD1 (5 bases). This CDR3 region has 13 residues. Trimming took off 6 bases at V and 5 bases at J, with 13 bases between the two ends. CDR1 is LGHNT and CDR2 is FRNRAP in the germline V gene. The chain's CDR3 is CASGLGGWYGYTF. Here the CDR3 DNA reads TGTGCTAGTGGCCTGGGGGGATGGTATGGCTACACCTTC.

This clone was found once. The CDR3 sequence: CASPRTLGESYGYTF. CDR3 sequence (DNA): TGTGCCAGCCCTAGGACGTTAGGGGAATCCTATGGCTACACCTTC. The chain joins TRBV13 to TRBJ1-2; weak D call: TRBD1 (5 bases). Trimming took off 8 bases at V and 4 bases at J, with 20 bases between the two ends. The CDR3 loop spans 15 amino acids. The germline gives CDR1 PRHDT, CDR2 FYEKMQ (reference sequence).